Listed here are 9 T cell receptor beta chains from one sample, sequenced in a study of blood T cell repertoires in COVID-19 (dated by TCRdb to about 2020). The library was made by the immunoSEQ multiplex PCR assay. Not all clones reach the TCRdb copy of this immuneACCESS table, which keeps in-frame sequences only. Checked studies attribute under half of the gap to unresolved V genes and leave the rest unexplained. Across this sample there are about 250,000 clones, with 65% to 90% seen only once. The ten most abundant clones make up approximately 9.6% of the sample. The sequencing sample was made of PBMCs or T cells enriched from blood (not recorded which). The source of these receptors is a woman aged 45-65 years with acute COVID-19.

J is TRBJ1-1 and V is TRBV10-3, with 12 nucleotides matching TRBD1. This CDR3 region has 13 residues. Per germline, CDR1 ENHRY and CDR2 SYGVKD. V was pared by 11 bases and J by 10 bases, with 11 bases of the junction left unmatched. CDR3 loop: CASDAGTGGRAFF. The CDR3 DNA is TGTGCCTCGGACGCCGGGACAGGGGGCCGAGCTTTCTTT.

This clone turned up a few times. The chain has TRBV18 and TRBJ2-1, with D hard to call. The V end lost 3 bases, the J end lost 0 bases, and 9 bases lay between the germline ends. The germline V gene has CDR1 KGHSH and CDR2 LQKENI. The CDR3 spans 15 residues. The DNA for the CDR3 is TGTGCCAGCTCACCCGCACCCAGCTCCTACAATGAGCAGTTCTTC. Protein product: CASSPAPSSYNEQFF.

There are a few counts of this clone. The chain employs TRBV18 and TRBJ1-2, with TRBD1 matching 8 bases. This CDR3 is 16 amino acids long. The V segment lost 0 bases and the J segment 4 bases; nucleotides outside the gene matches: 7. The germline gives CDR1 KGHSH, CDR2 LQKENI. The CDR3 loop reads CASSPPNGQGFYGYTF. The CDR3, as DNA: TGTGCCAGCTCACCACCTAACGGACAGGGTTTCTATGGCTACACCTTC.

The chain is built from TRBV5-1 and TRBJ2-2; TRBD1 matches 7 bases. V was clipped by 4 bases and J by 0 bases; unmatched bases: 6. This CDR3 comprises 16 residues. CDR1 is SGHRS and CDR2 is YFSETQ in the germline V gene. Written as DNA, the CDR3 is TGCGCCAGCAGCACTGACAGGGTCACGAACACCGGGGAGCTGTTTTTT. Its translation: CASSTDRVTNTGELFF. Full variable domain (missing parts from reference TRBV5-1 and TRBJ2-2): KAGVTQTPRYLIKTRGQQVTLSCSPISGHRSVSWYQQTPGQGLQFLFEYFSETQRNKGNFPGRFSGRQFSNSRSEMNVSTLELGDSALYLCASSTDRVTNTGELFFGEGSRLTVL.

This clone was seen a single time. V usage is TRBV5-1 and J usage is TRBJ1-1; unclear D gene. V shed 3 bases and J shed 0 bases, with 9 bases lying between them. The CDR3 loop spans 14 amino acids. CDR1 SGHRS and CDR2 YFSETQ come from the germline V gene. As DNA, the CDR3 is TGCGCCAGCAGCTCACGCGAGATGAACACTGAAGCTTTCTTT. This translates into CASSSREMNTEAFF.

This clone was seen only a few times. CDR3 loop: CASSPPGLAPPEQYF. The CDR3 nucleotides read TGTGCCAGCTCACCGCCGGGACTAGCTCCTCCCGAGCAGTACTTC. This sequence joins TRBV18 and TRBJ2-7; 9 bases agree with TRBD2. The germline V gene encodes CDR1 KGHSH and CDR2 LQKENI. Losses at the gene ends were 3 bases for V and 6 bases for J; bases not matched to a gene: 9. The CDR3 runs 15 residues.

In this sample, this clone turned up once. The genes are TRBV4-3 and TRBJ2-7, with 8 bases fitting TRBD1. V lost 1 base and J lost 6; bases outside the gene matches: 17. Germline V gives CDR1 LGHNA, CDR2 YSLEER. This CDR3 contains 18 residues. The CDR3 nucleotides read TGCGCCAGCAGCCAAGTCTACAGGGGGTCTTTAGGAGCGGCCGAGCAGTACTTC. Translation gives CASSQVYRGSLGAAEQYF.

The chain employs TRBV15 and TRBJ1-2, with no clear D. CDR1 and CDR2 (germline): LNHNV, YYDKDF (reference sequence). This CDR3 has 12 residues. V lost 4 bases to trimming and J lost 10 bases, with 13 bases between them. The DNA of the CDR3 is TGTGCCACCAGCACCGGATGGGAGGACTACACCTTC. Protein sequence: CATSTGWEDYTF.

The DNA of the CDR3 is TGTGCCAGCAGCTTTGGCAGGGTAGGGGAGCTGTTTTTT. This sequence encodes CASSFGRVGELFF. This chain links TRBV5-5 with TRBJ2-2, with D perhaps matching TRBD1 (5 bases). The CDR3 has 13 residues. Germline V gives CDR1 SGHKS, CDR2 YYEKEE (reference sequence). V was pared by 2 bases and J by 8 bases, with 10 bases between.